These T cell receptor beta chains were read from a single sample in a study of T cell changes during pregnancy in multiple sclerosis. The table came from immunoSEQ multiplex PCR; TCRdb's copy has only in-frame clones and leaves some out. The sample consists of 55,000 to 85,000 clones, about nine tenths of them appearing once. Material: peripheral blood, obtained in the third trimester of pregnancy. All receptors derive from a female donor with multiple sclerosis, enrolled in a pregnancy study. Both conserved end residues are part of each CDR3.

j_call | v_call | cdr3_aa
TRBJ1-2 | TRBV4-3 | CASSRLRDRVYGYTF
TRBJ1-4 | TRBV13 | CASRFTGTSEKLFF
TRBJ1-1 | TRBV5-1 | CASSLPGGEAFF
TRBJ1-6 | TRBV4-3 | CASSQDGQGFSPETYNSPLHF
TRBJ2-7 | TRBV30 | CAWSGPVQGYEQYF
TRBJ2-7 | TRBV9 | CASSVATGGYEQYF
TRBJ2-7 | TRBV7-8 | CASSPYTSGGTYEQYF
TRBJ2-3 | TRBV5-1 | CASSLASVSTDTQYF
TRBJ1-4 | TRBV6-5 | CASSYSRWEGNEKLFF
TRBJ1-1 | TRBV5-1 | CASSKPGTEMNTEAFF
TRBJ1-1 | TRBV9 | CASSEGDRTEAFF
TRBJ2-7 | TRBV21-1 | CASSRPDRGQYEQYF
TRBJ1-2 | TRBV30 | CAWSSSGPGYTF
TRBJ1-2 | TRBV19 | CASSTQGQTYGYTF
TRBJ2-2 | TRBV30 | CAWTGLAAGAGELFF
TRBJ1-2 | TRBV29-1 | CSARQGDGYTF
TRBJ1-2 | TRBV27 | CASSFQGLGYTF
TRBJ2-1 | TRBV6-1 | CATLRTGGNNEQFF
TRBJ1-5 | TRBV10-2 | CASSEGDRGNQPQHF
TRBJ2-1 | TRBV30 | CAWGRLAGGPTEQFF
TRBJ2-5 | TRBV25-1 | CASRKSLSQETQYF
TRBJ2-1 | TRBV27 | CASSFRDNEQFF
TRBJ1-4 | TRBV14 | CASSQGPGWNEKLFF
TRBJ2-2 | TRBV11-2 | CASSNFGQGFHTGELFF
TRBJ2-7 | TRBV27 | CASSLGGDAYEQYF
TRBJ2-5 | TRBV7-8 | CASSRAAGSEETQYF
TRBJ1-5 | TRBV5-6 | CASSLGAGINQPQHF
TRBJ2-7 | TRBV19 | CASAAGRGSLYEQYF
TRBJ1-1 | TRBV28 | CASHLGAMNTEAFF
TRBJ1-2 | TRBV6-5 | CASAGGQSGYGYTF
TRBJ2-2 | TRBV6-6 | CASSYVGGGASGELFF
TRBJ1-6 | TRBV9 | CASSMRTGINSPLHF
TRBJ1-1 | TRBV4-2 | CASSLTGGEAFF
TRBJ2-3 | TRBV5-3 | CARSLGLAGGGDTQYF
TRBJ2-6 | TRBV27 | CASRDVSGANVLTF
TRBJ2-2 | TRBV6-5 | CASSARAGELFF
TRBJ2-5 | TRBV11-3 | CASSTRQGYQETQYF
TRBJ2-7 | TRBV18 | CASSPLEDYEQYF
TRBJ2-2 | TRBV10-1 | CASSRPSPQGTGELFF
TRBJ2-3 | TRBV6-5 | CASSSSGAFPDTQYF
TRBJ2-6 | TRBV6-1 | CASSVNSVSGANVLTF
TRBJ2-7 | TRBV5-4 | CASSTPGTGSYEQYF
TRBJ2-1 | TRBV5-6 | CASSIRDEQFF
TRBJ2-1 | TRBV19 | CASSSIGAGGMNEQFF